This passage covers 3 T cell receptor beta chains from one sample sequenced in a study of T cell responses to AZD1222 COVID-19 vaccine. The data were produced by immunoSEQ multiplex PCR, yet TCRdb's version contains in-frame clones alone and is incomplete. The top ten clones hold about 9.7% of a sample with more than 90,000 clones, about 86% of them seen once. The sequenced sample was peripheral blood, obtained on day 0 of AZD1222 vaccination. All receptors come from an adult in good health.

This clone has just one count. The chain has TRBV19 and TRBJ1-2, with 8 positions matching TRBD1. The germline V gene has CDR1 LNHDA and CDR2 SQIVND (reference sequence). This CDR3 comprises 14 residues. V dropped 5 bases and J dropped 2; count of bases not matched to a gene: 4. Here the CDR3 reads CASSSRTGNYGYTF. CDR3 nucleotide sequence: TGTGCCAGTAGTTCAAGGACAGGGAACTATGGCTACACCTTC.

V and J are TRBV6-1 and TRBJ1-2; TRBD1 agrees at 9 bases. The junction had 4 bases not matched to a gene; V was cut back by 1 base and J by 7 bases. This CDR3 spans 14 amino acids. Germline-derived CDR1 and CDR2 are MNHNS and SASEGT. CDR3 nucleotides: TGTGCCAGCAGTGAAGTACAGGGGGCGCCTGGCTACACCTTC. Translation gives CASSEVQGAPGYTF.

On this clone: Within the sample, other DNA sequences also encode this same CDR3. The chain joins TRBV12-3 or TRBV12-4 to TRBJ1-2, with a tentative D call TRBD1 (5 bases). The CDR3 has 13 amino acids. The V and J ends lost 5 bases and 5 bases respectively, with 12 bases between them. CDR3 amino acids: CASSLGTDYGYTF. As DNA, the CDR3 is TGTGCCAGCAGTCTTGGGACGGATTATGGCTACACCTTC.